These T cell receptor beta chains were read from a single sample in a study of cytomegalovirus exposure and HLA in healthy donors. Profiling relied on immunoSEQ multiplex PCR, and the TCRdb table lists in-frame clones only, not all of them. The repertoire has 150,000 or so clones, more than 75% of them found once; the top ten carry about 3.2%. The sequencing input was PBMCs. The receptors were sampled from a man aged 18-30 years in good health and CMV-seropositive. CDR3s include the opening cysteine and the closing phenylalanine or tryptophan. The D gene is left open where the match is weak. Rows may omit the clone size; those that give it use once, few, many or a size class.

TRBV19	TRBJ1-1	TRBD1	-	13	CASSLQGATEAFF	TGTGCCAGTAGTCTACAGGGGGCGACTGAAGCTTTCTTT
TRBV6-6	TRBJ2-2	TRBD2	-	14	CASLTGLVIGELFF	TGTGCCAGCTTGACGGGACTAGTTATCGGGGAGCTGTTTTTT
TRBV19	TRBJ1-5	-	once	14	CASIPSRGNQPQHF	TGTGCCAGTATCCCCTCGAGGGGCAATCAGCCCCAGCATTTT
TRBV19	TRBJ2-2	TRBD1	-	14	CASSPRQGTGELFF	TGTGCCAGTAGTCCCCGACAGGGAACCGGGGAGCTGTTTTTT
TRBV25-1	TRBJ2-3	-	once	13	CASGPGGTDTQYF	TGTGCCAGCGGACCAGGGGGCACAGATACGCAGTATTTT
TRBV28	TRBJ1-5	TRBD1	once	15	CASSSPQGDYQPQHF	TGTGCCAGCAGTTCCCCGCAGGGGGACTATCAGCCCCAGCATTTT
TRBV5-1	TRBJ2-1	TRBD2	-	15	CASSLLASGKYEQFF	TGCGCCAGCAGCTTGTTGGCTAGCGGGAAATATGAGCAGTTCTTC
TRBV6-5	TRBJ2-1	-	-	11	CASSYGAEQFF	TGTGCCAGCAGTTACGGAGCTGAGCAGTTCTTC
TRBV5-4	TRBJ2-7	TRBD1	few	14	CASSQGTGAYEQYF	TGTGCCAGCAGTCAAGGGACAGGGGCCTACGAGCAGTACTTC
TRBV27	TRBJ2-7	TRBD2	-	14	CASSYGGRIYEQYF	TGTGCCAGCAGTTACGGCGGGAGGATCTACGAGCAGTACTTC
TRBV5-1	TRBJ2-2	TRBD2	-	17	CASSQRTSGVNTGELFF	TGCGCCAGCAGCCAAAGGACTAGCGGGGTAAACACCGGGGAGCTGTTTTTT
TRBV2	TRBJ1-5	-	once	15	CASAGDGIINQPQHF	TGTGCCAGTGCGGGGGACGGGATAATCAATCAGCCCCAGCATTTT
TRBV28	TRBJ2-5	-	-	14	CASSIRQEQETQYF	TGTGCCAGCAGTATTCGACAGGAGCAAGAGACCCAGTACTTC
TRBV19	TRBJ2-7	-	-	15	CASSPRLGQVYEQYF	TGTGCCAGTAGTCCGAGACTAGGTCAGGTTTACGAGCAGTACTTC
TRBV27	TRBJ2-5	-	-	12	CASSFPGGTQYF	TGTGCCAGCAGTTTCCCCGGGGGGACCCAGTACTTC
TRBV28	TRBJ1-4	TRBD1	-	14	CASSPGTGDEKLFF	TGTGCCAGCAGTCCCGGGACAGGGGACGAAAAACTGTTTTTT
TRBV6-6	TRBJ1-1	-	-	14	CASSYGGGYTEAFF	TGTGCCAGCAGTTACGGCGGTGGATACACTGAAGCTTTCTTT
TRBV4-1	TRBJ2-7	-	few	12	CASSRPGDEQYF	TGCGCCAGCAGCCGTCCGGGTGACGAGCAGTACTTC
TRBV2	TRBJ1-1	-	-	13	CASSNIGLYEAFF	TGTGCCAGCAGTAATATAGGACTCTATGAAGCTTTCTTT
TRBV27	TRBJ1-3	TRBD1	-	17	CASSSLQGYYSGNTIYF	TGTGCCAGCAGTTCATTACAGGGGTATTACTCTGGAAACACCATATATTTT
TRBV14	TRBJ2-5	-	few	15	CASSQAVQGPETQYF	TGTGCCAGCAGCCAAGCGGTCCAGGGGCCCGAGACCCAGTACTTC
TRBV6-4	TRBJ1-1	-	-	14	CASSAHSAETEAFF	TGTGCCAGCAGTGCCCATTCGGCGGAAACTGAAGCTTTCTTT
TRBV18	TRBJ2-5	-	-	11	CASSRQETQYF	TGTGCCAGCTCGCGACAAGAGACCCAGTACTTC
TRBV11-3	TRBJ2-7	-	-	13	CASSSGSSPEQYF	TGTGCCAGCAGCTCCGGGTCCTCCCCTGAGCAGTACTTC
TRBV5-6	TRBJ2-7	TRBD1	-	17	CASSFSTGTGASYEQYF	TGTGCCAGCAGCTTCAGCACCGGGACAGGGGCATCCTACGAGCAGTACTTC
TRBV6-5	TRBJ1-4	TRBD1	-	15	CASRFSGTAYEKLFF	TGTGCCAGCAGGTTTTCCGGGACAGCTTACGAAAAACTGTTTTTT
TRBV29-1	TRBJ2-7	TRBD1	-	13	CSAGTGSSYEQYF	TGCAGCGCCGGGACAGGTTCTTCCTACGAGCAGTACTTC
TRBV30	TRBJ2-3	TRBD2	-	14	CAWSVQWGGDTQYF	TGTGCCTGGAGTGTCCAGTGGGGAGGGGATACGCAGTATTTT
TRBV28	TRBJ1-5	TRBD1	-	17	CASRVWTGGLPNQPQHF	TGTGCCAGCAGAGTCTGGACAGGGGGCCTCCCTAATCAGCCCCAGCATTTT
TRBV28	TRBJ2-2	TRBD1	few	16	CASSRTGGRGTGELFF	TGTGCCAGCAGCCGGACAGGGGGCCGGGGCACCGGGGAGCTGTTTTTT
TRBV19	TRBJ1-2	TRBD1	-	15	CASSISEQGAYGYTF	TGTGCCAGTAGTATATCGGAACAGGGGGCTTATGGCTACACCTTC
TRBV10-1	TRBJ2-1	-	-	15	CASSESGGLDNEQFF	TGCGCCAGCAGTGAGAGCGGAGGGCTAGACAATGAGCAGTTCTTC
TRBV2	TRBJ2-7	TRBD2	-	14	CASRSFGTSNEQYF	TGTGCCAGCAGATCCTTCGGGACTAGCAACGAGCAGTACTTC
TRBV6-6	TRBJ1-2	TRBD1	-	14	CASREAQGDYGYTF	TGTGCCAGCAGGGAGGCCCAGGGGGACTATGGCTACACCTTC
TRBV5-6	TRBJ2-1	-	-	11	CASSLGGHQFF	TGTGCCAGCAGCTTGGGGGGCCACCAGTTCTTC
TRBV5-5	TRBJ2-7	-	-	14	CASSLGAGIYEQYF	TGTGCCAGCAGCTTAGGGGCGGGAATCTACGAGCAGTACTTC
TRBV28	TRBJ1-5	TRBD1	-	15	CASSPGTGDHQPQHF	TGTGCCAGCAGCCCAGGGACAGGAGATCATCAGCCCCAGCATTTT
TRBV19	TRBJ2-1	-	few	15	CASSVTESSYNEQFF	TGTGCCAGTAGTGTGACTGAGAGCTCCTACAATGAGCAGTTCTTC
TRBV5-1	TRBJ2-3	-	few	14	CASSLAGGGDTQYF	TGCGCCAGCAGCTTGGCCGGAGGAGGAGATACGCAGTATTTT
TRBV6-6	TRBJ2-7	TRBD1	-	14	CASSYGTGGYEQYF	TGTGCCAGCAGCTACGGGACAGGGGGCTACGAGCAGTACTTC
TRBV28	TRBJ2-1	TRBD2	-	15	CASTQGLARYNEQFF	TGTGCCAGCACCCAGGGACTAGCCCGATACAATGAGCAGTTCTTC
TRBV2	TRBJ1-5	-	-	15	CASRLQGNSNQPQHF	TGTGCCAGCAGATTACAGGGAAATAGCAATCAGCCCCAGCATTTT
TRBV27	TRBJ2-7	-	-	14	CASSGFSAGYEQYF	TGTGCCAGTTCAGGCTTCTCGGCAGGGTACGAGCAGTACTTC
TRBV28	TRBJ1-4	-	once	13	CASSLVPDEKLFF	TGTGCCAGCAGTTTAGTGCCGGATGAAAAACTGTTTTTT
TRBV19	TRBJ1-1	-	-	12	CASSIGAGEAFF	TGTGCCAGTAGTATAGGAGCAGGAGAAGCTTTCTTT
TRBV4-2	TRBJ1-2	-	-	16	CASSQEEQAINYGYTF	TGTGCCAGCAGCCAAGAGGAACAGGCCATCAACTATGGCTACACCTTC
TRBV5-1	TRBJ1-1	TRBD1	-	17	CASSLLTPGQGNTEAFF	TGCGCCAGCAGCTTACTAACTCCGGGACAGGGGAACACTGAAGCTTTCTTT
TRBV7-3	TRBJ2-3	TRBD2	-	19	CASSLGSFSGLGGTDTQYF	TGTGCCAGCAGCTTGGGGAGTTTTTCCGGACTAGGCGGCACAGATACGCAGTATTTT
TRBV10-2	TRBJ1-4	TRBD1	-	14	CASSRGQGGEKLFF	TGCGCCAGTAGTAGGGGACAGGGCGGGGAAAAACTGTTTTTT
TRBV18	TRBJ2-7	-	-	13	CASSGGVSYEQYF	TGTGCCAGCTCCGGCGGGGTTTCCTACGAGCAGTACTTC
TRBV25-1	TRBJ2-1	-	-	14	CASSEWGSTNEQFF	TGTGCCAGCAGTGAATGGGGCAGCACCAATGAGCAGTTCTTC